Included here is one T cell receptor (beta chain) sequence, with context. Its specificity is not known. This record comes from a study of T cell responses to AZD1222 COVID-19 vaccine. Study-wide findings and caveats: White British ancestry dominated among donors, who included more females, and clonal diversity was possibly underestimated. There were repertoire samples only from the period after the peak T cell response. Just six AZD1222 recipients were seropositive at baseline.

TCRdb's copy holds only in-frame clones and misses some; the assay was immunoSEQ multiplex PCR. The profile covers 98,000 or so clones, with around 91% appearing a single time and over 15% taken by the ten largest. CDR1 LNHNV and CDR2 YYDKDF come from the germline V gene (reference sequence). The CDR3 is 16 residues long. V dropped 1 base and J dropped 7; count of bases not matched to a gene: 9. The origin of this receptor is an adult in good health. The sample in question was peripheral blood, obtained on day 0 of AZD1222 vaccination. This chain uses TRBV15 with TRBJ1-4, with 7 bases lining up with TRBD1. The chain's CDR3 is CATSRGKGAGGEKLFF. The CDR3 coding sequence is TGTGCCACCAGCAGAGGGAAGGGGGCGGGAGGTGAAAAACTGTTTTTT. The variable domain in full, with the rest retrieved from reference TRBV15 and TRBJ1-4, is DAMVIQNPRYQVTQFGKPVTLSCSQTLNHNVMYWYQQKSSQAPKLLFHYYDKDFNNEADTPDNFQSRRPNTSFCFLDIRSPGLGDTAMYLCATSRGKGAGGEKLFFGSGTQLSVL.